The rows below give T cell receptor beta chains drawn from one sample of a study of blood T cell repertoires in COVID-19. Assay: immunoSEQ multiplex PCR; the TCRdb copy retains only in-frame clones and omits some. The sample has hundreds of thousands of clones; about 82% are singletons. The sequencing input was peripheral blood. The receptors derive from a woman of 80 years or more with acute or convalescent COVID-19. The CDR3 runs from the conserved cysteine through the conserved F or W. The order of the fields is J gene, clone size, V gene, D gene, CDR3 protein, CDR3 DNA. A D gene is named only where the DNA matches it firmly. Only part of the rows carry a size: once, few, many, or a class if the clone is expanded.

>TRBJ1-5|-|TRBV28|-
CASFSPFYSNQPQHF
TGTGCCAGCTTCTCACCTTTCTATAGCAATCAGCCCCAGCATTTT
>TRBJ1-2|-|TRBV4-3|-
CASSQDLGGTYGYTF
TGCGCCAGCAGCCAAGATCTCGGGGGAACCTATGGCTACACCTTC
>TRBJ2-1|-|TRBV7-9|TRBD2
CASSLSGGRYNEQFF
TGTGCCAGCAGCCTTAGCGGGGGCCGATACAATGAGCAGTTCTTC
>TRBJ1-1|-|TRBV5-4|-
CASSLGTATEAFF
TGTGCCAGCAGCTTGGGAACAGCCACTGAAGCTTTCTTT
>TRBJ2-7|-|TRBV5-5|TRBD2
CASRPIAGDAEQYF
TGTGCCAGCAGACCCATAGCGGGAGATGCCGAGCAGTACTTC
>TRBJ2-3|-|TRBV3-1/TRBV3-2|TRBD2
CASSQESSGGYTDTQYF
TGTGCCAGCAGCCAAGAGTCTAGCGGGGGGTACACAGATACGCAGTATTTT
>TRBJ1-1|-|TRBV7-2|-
CASSFGAWDTEAFF
TGTGCCAGCAGCTTTGGGGCTTGGGATACTGAAGCTTTCTTT
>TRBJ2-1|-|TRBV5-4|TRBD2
CASRPSGSDEQFF
TGTGCCAGCAGACCTAGCGGGAGCGATGAGCAGTTCTTC
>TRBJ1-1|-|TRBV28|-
CASSFAGLGEAFF
TGTGCCAGCAGTTTTGCAGGGTTGGGTGAAGCTTTCTTT
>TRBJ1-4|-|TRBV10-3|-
CAISGSTNEKLFF
TGTGCCATCAGCGGTTCCACTAATGAAAAACTGTTTTTT
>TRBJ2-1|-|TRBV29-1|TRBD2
CSVTRTSGGNEQFF
TGCAGCGTTACCCGGACTAGCGGGGGTAATGAGCAGTTCTTC
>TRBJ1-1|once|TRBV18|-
CASSATGNTEAFF
TGTGCCAGCTCAGCGACAGGGAACACTGAAGCTTTCTTT
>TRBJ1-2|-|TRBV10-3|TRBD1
CAISVQGANYGYTF
TGTGCCATCAGTGTCCAGGGGGCTAACTATGGCTACACCTTC
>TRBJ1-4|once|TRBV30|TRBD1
CACYRGQGALGKFF
TGTGCCTGTTATCGGGGACAGGGTGCTTTGGGCAAGTTTTTT
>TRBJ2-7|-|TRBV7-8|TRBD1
CASSGDSPYEQYF
TGTGCCAGCAGCGGGGACAGCCCCTACGAGCAGTACTTC
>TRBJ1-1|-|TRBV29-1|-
CSVGMTMFAEAFF
TGCAGCGTAGGTATGACAATGTTCGCTGAAGCTTTCTTT
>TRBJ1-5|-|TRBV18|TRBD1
CASSSDRGYSNQPQHF
TGTGCCAGCTCCTCGGACAGGGGATATAGCAATCAGCCCCAGCATTTT
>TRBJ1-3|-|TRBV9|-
CASSVGSSGVSGNTIYF
TGTGCCAGCAGCGTAGGATCGTCCGGGGTCTCTGGAAACACCATATATTTT
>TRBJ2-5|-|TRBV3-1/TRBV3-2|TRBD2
CASSQDYALAHRETQYF
TGTGCCAGCAGCCAAGATTATGCACTAGCGCATCGCGAGACCCAGTACTTC
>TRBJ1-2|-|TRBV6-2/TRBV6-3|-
CASSPSGVNYGYTF
TGTGCCAGCAGTCCGAGCGGGGTCAATTATGGCTACACCTTC
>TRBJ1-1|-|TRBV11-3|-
CASSITGGRTEAFF
TGTGCCAGCAGCATCACGGGGGGGCGAACTGAAGCTTTCTTT
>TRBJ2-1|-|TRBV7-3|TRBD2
CASSLGPAGGLNEQFF
TGTGCCAGCAGCTTAGGGCCAGCGGGGGGGCTGAATGAGCAGTTCTTC
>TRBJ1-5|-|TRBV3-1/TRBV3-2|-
CASSLTSNSNQPQHF
TGTGCCAGCAGCTTAACTTCTAATAGCAATCAGCCCCAGCATTTT
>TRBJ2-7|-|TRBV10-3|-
CAIKAGSYEQYF
TGTGCCATCAAGGCAGGGTCCTACGAGCAGTACTTC
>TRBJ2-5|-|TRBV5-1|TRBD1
CASSLVATGQETQYF
TGCGCCAGCAGCTTGGTCGCGACAGGGCAAGAGACCCAGTACTTC
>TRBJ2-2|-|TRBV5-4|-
CASSFGVHPNTGELFF
TGTGCCAGCAGCTTCGGGGTCCACCCGAACACCGGGGAGCTGTTTTTT
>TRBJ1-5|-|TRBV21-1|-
CASSKPRTENQPQHF
TGTGCCAGCAGCAAACCCCGAACGGAGAATCAGCCCCAGCATTTT
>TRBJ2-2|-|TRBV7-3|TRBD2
CASSLTPSGAYANTGELFF
TGTGCCAGCAGCTTAACGCCTAGCGGGGCATACGCGAACACCGGGGAGCTGTTTTTT
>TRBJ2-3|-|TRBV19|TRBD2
CASKGLWRGDTDTQYF
TGTGCCAGTAAAGGCTTGTGGCGGGGGGACACAGATACGCAGTATTTT
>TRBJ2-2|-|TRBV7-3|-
CASSFNRDGELFF
TGTGCCAGCAGCTTTAACCGGGACGGGGAGCTGTTTTTT
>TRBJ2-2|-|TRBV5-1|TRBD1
CASSFLTGGEGELFF
TGCGCCAGCAGCTTCCTGACAGGGGGCGAGGGGGAGCTGTTTTTT